This record looks at one TCR beta chain sequence and its context. The source of the sample is a study of cytomegalovirus exposure and HLA in healthy donors. Study details: The study placed roughly four fifths of its 350 to 450 genotyped donors in the Caucasian-associated ancestry cluster.

The germline gives CDR1 SGHDN, CDR2 FVKESK. The V and J ends lost 4 bases and 1 base respectively, with 8 bases between them. The CDR3 extends over 13 amino acids. 13 Jbeta primers and 60 Vbeta primers were used for the PCR. Repertoires were generated with immunoSEQ multiplex PCR, while TCRdb's copy carries only in-frame clones and drops some. In the table there are some 150,000 clones, more than 65% of which are singletons. The chain employs TRBV14 and TRBJ2-7; D uncertain. Source material: PBMCs. The sequence derives from a man between 25 and 39 years old in good health and CMV-seropositive. This chain's CDR3 is CASSPPSSYEQYF. The CDR3 nucleotides are TGTGCCAGCAGCCCTCCTAGTTCCTACGAGCAGTACTTC.